The 21 T cell receptor beta chains presented below share a single source sample, sequenced in a study of blood T cells in healthy people across ages. Together with a sample-barcoded 5' primer, a J-beta primer mix was included in a second PCR lasting roughly 6 to 12 cycles. TCRdb analysed the 5' RACE reads with MiXCR anew, one entry per CDR3 protein. The repertoire has over 600,000 distinct CDR3 sequences, approximately 40% of them found once; the top ten carry approximately 31%. Sequenced: blood. The receptors were gathered from a man of 80 years or more in good health.

This clonotype was counted only a few times. This chain links TRBV10-2 with TRBJ2-7; maybe TRBD2 (5 bases). The germline CDR1 and CDR2 sequences are WSHSY and SAAADI. The CDR3 spans 13 residues. V was clipped by 7 bases and J by 1 base, with 11 bases between them. CDR3 region: CASIDGGSYEQYF. The CDR3 DNA reads TGCGCCAGCATAGACGGAGGATCCTACGAGCAGTACTTC.

The chain combines TRBV7-3 with TRBJ1-6; D may be TRBD1 (5 bases). Between the trimmed V and J ends, which lost 0 bases and 10 bases, there was a span of 13 bases. CDR3 size: 15 residues. Per the germline V gene, CDR1 is SGHTA and CDR2 is FQGTGA. CDR3 in amino acids: CASSLTGGERSPLHF. In DNA form, the CDR3 reads TGTGCCAGCAGCTTAACGGGAGGGGAAAGATCACCCCTCCACTTT. Together with reference TRBV7-3 and TRBJ1-6, the CDR3 gives the full variable domain: GAGVSQTPSNKVTEKGKYVELRCDPISGHTALYWYRQSLGQGPEFLIYFQGTGAADDSGLPNDRFFAVRPEGSVSTLKIQRTERGDSAVYLCASSLTGGERSPLHFGNGTRLTVT.

The chain joins TRBV6-2 or TRBV6-3 to TRBJ1-1, with D hard to call. Germline values: CDR1 MNHEY, CDR2 SVGEGT. The CDR3 covers 16 residues. The V end lost 4 bases, the J end lost 1 base, and 16 bases lay between the germline ends. The CDR3 region is CASSFPFWTANTEAFF. The DNA for the CDR3 is TGTGCCAGCAGTTTTCCTTTTTGGACCGCGAACACTGAAGCTTTCTTT.

The chain uses TRBV28 and TRBJ2-1; perhaps TRBD2 as D (6 bases). CDR1 MDHEN and CDR2 SYDVKM come from the germline V gene. The CDR3 sequence is 15 residues long. The V gene lost 3 bases and the J gene lost 11 bases, with 20 bases spanning the gap. CDR3 sequence: CASSFWARDHYKQFF. The DNA of the CDR3 is TGTGCCAGCAGTTTCTGGGCGCGGGACCACTACAAGCAGTTCTTC.

This clonotype was picked up a small number of times. V gene TRBV4-1 combines with J gene TRBJ2-3; TRBD2 aligns across 12 bases. CDR3 length: 22 residues. Germline V gene sequence: CDR1 MGHRA, CDR2 YSYEKL. Trimming took 0 bases from V and 0 from J; bases not matched to a gene: 16. DNA for the CDR3: TGCGCCAGCAGCCAAGATTTAAGGGACGTGACTAGCGGGGGACCCAGCACAGATACGCAGTATTTT. This encodes CASSQDLRDVTSGGPSTDTQYF.

The chain is built from TRBV12-3 or TRBV12-4 and TRBJ2-7; no clear D gene. This CDR3 is built from 11 residues. Between the trimmed V and J ends, which lost 2 bases and 7 bases, there was a span of 6 bases. The DNA of the CDR3 is TGTGCCAGCAGTTTAAAGGAAGAGCAGTACTTC. Encoded protein: CASSLKEEQYF.

This clonotype showed up just a few times. The chain joins TRBV10-3 to TRBJ2-7; 8 bases map to TRBD1. This CDR3 contains 15 residues. The ends lost 3 bases at V and 6 bases at J; junction bases unmatched: 10. Per the germline V gene, CDR1 is ENHRY and CDR2 is SYGVKD. CDR3 sequence (DNA): TGTGCCATCAGTGATTCGGACAGGGTGGACCTCGAGCAGTACTTC. It codes for CAISDSDRVDLEQYF.

CDR3 in DNA: TGTGCCAGCAGTACAACCACGGTTCATTCAGATACGCAGTATTTT. Translating gives CASSTTTVHSDTQYF. V and J are TRBV6-1 and TRBJ2-3; D remains unclear. The CDR3 loop spans 15 amino acids. Germline CDR1 MNHNS, CDR2 SASEGT. V was cut by 5 bases and J by 4 bases, with 16 bases left in between.

V and J are TRBV7-2 and TRBJ2-3, with 9 positions matching TRBD2. The V gene's germline CDR1 is SGHTA and CDR2 FQGNSA. The CDR3 totals 16 residues. Trimming cost V 5 bases and J 0 bases; bases outside gene matches: 6. The CDR3, as DNA: TGTGCCAGCAGCGATCAAGCGGGGGGCAGCACAGATACGCAGTATTTT. As protein: CASSDQAGGSTDTQYF.

This chain uses TRBV4-3 with TRBJ2-3; D is tentatively TRBD1 or TRBD2 (5 bases each). Germline-derived CDR1 and CDR2 are LGHNA and YSLEER. Trimming took 0 bases from V and 0 from J, leaving 19 bases between them. The CDR3 contains 19 residues. The chain's CDR3 is CASSQELFVGVRSTDTQYF. DNA for the CDR3: TGCGCCAGCAGCCAAGAGTTGTTTGTGGGGGTGCGGAGCACAGATACGCAGTATTTT.

This clonotype has a count of ten or more. The chain employs TRBV20-1 and TRBJ2-1; D gene ambiguous. There are 12 residues in the CDR3. V was cut by 5 bases and J by 4 bases, with 9 bases left in between. The germline CDR1 and CDR2 sequences are DFQATT and SNEGSKA (reference sequence). CDR3 DNA: TGCAGTGCTCCAGACAAGTACAATGAGCAGTTCTTC. It codes for CSAPDKYNEQFF.

In this sample, this clonotype turned up a few times. This chain joins TRBV7-3 and TRBJ2-3; TRBD2 aligns across 7 bases. In germline, CDR1 is SGHTA, CDR2 FQGTGA. This CDR3 comprises 15 residues. The J segment lost 4 bases and the V segment lost 0 bases, leaving 4 bases of the junction unmatched. The CDR3 loop reads CASSLTAGVSDTQYF. CDR3 DNA: TGTGCCAGCAGCTTAACGGCGGGAGTTTCAGATACGCAGTATTTT.

The V gene is TRBV20-1, the J gene TRBJ2-3, with TRBD2 matching over 8 bases. Trimming cost V 3 bases and J 2 bases; bases outside gene matches: 7. CDR1 and CDR2 from the germline V gene are DFQATT and SNEGSKA (reference sequence). This CDR3 comprises 15 residues. CDR3 loop: CSASERGGLTDTQYF. The CDR3 DNA sequence: TGCAGTGCTAGCGAACGGGGGGGCCTCACAGATACGCAGTATTTT.

This sequence joins TRBV5-1 and TRBJ2-1; 11 nucleotides line up with TRBD2. The length of the CDR3 is 17 residues. CDR1 and CDR2 from the germline V gene are SGHRS and YFSETQ. Trimming cost V 0 bases and J 3 bases; bases outside gene matches: 5. The CDR3 is CASSLGLAGRRYNEQFF. The CDR3 DNA sequence: TGCGCCAGCAGCTTGGGACTAGCGGGACGACGCTACAATGAGCAGTTCTTC.

The chain employs TRBV12-3 or TRBV12-4 and TRBJ2-1; D is perhaps TRBD1 (6 bases). With 6 bases removed from V and 0 bases from J, the gap between germline ends came to 12 bases. CDR3 length: 15 amino acids. CDR3 in amino acids: CASSSQGSSYNEQFF. In nucleotides, the CDR3 is TGTGCCAGCAGCTCACAGGGTAGCTCCTACAATGAGCAGTTCTTC.

This chain joins TRBV9 and TRBJ2-3; a weak D match, TRBD1 (6 bases). The CDR3 runs to 17 residues. The V end lost 0 bases, the J end lost 0 bases, and 14 bases lay between the germline ends. Germline CDR1 SGDLS, CDR2 YYNGEE. CDR3 region: CASSVGAGAYSTDTQYF. CDR3 DNA sequence: TGTGCCAGCAGCGTAGGGGCAGGGGCGTATAGCACAGATACGCAGTATTTT.

The V call is TRBV11-2, the J call TRBJ2-1; D could derive from TRBD1 or TRBD2 (5 bases each). CDR3 length equals 15 residues. The V gene lost 3 bases and the J gene lost 8 bases, with 17 bases spanning the gap. The germline gives CDR1 SGHAT, CDR2 FQNNGV. As DNA, the CDR3 is TGTGCCAGCAGCTTGGCTAGCTCGGTCAGGGATGAGCAGTTCTTC. Its translation is CASSLASSVRDEQFF.

A note on this clonotype: A much larger clone differs from this one at a single base, so this may be a read error. The chain employs TRBV12-3 or TRBV12-4 and TRBJ2-5, with TRBD2 matching 7 bases. The CDR3 is 14 amino acids. The CDR3 DNA reads TGTACCAGCAGTCCTAGCGGTATCCAAGAGACCCAGTACTTC. Its protein is CTSSPSGIQETQYF.

This clonotype was seen more than once but under ten times. This chain links TRBV29-1 with TRBJ1-2; D is undetermined. CDR1 and CDR2 from the germline V gene are SQVTM and ANQGSEA. This CDR3 spans 11 amino acids. Trimming pared 5 bases from V and 2 bases from J, leaving 6 bases between. The CDR3 region has the DNA TGCAGCGTTTCCGACAACTATGGCTACACCTTC. Amino acid sequence: CSVSDNYGYTF.

CDR3 loop: CASGGSPVTEQYF. CDR3 DNA sequence: TGTGCCAGCGGCGGGTCCCCAGTAACCGAGCAGTACTTC. This rearrangement joins TRBV2 to TRBJ2-5, with a tentative D call TRBD2 (5 bases). The DNA matches TRBJ2-7 better at its end, which makes the J call doubtful. CDR3 length equals 13 residues. Germline V CDR1 and CDR2: SNHLY, FYNNEI.

The chain links TRBV27 to TRBJ2-7, with 7 positions matching TRBD2. This CDR3 is built from 15 residues. Germline loops: CDR1 MNHEY, CDR2 SMNVEV (reference sequence). Germline trimming cut 8 bases from V and 4 bases from J; bases unmatched to any gene: 14. This CDR3 is CASGGSGEGRYEQYF. DNA for the CDR3: TGTGCCAGCGGTGGAAGCGGGGAGGGGCGATACGAGCAGTACTTC.